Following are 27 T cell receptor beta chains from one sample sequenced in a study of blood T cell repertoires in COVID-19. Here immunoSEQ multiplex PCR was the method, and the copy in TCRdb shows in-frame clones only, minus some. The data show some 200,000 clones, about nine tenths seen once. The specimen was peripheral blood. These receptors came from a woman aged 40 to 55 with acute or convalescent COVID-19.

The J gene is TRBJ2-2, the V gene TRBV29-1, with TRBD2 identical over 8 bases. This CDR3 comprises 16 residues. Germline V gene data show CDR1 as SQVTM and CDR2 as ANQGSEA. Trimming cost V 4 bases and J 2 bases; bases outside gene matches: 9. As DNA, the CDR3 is TGCAGCGTTGTCCTCGGGGGGGTCGAAAACACCGGGGAGCTGTTTTTT. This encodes CSVVLGGVENTGELFF.

In nucleotides, the CDR3 is TGTGCCAGCAGCGCCAGACAGGGGGCTGCTGAAGCTTTCTTT. Encoded protein: CASSARQGAAEAFF. This chain connects TRBV7-9 to TRBJ1-1, with TRBD1 matching 10 bases. V trimming: 5 bases; J trimming: 6 bases; junction bases outside the gene matches: 6. The CDR3 totals 14 residues. Per the germline V gene, CDR1 is SEHNR and CDR2 is FQNEAQ (reference sequence).

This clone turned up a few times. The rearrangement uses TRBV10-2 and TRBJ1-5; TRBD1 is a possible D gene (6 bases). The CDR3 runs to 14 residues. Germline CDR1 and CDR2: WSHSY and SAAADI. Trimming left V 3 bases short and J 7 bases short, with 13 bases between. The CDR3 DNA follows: TGCGCCAGCAGTGAAAGTCGGGGGGCCCAGCCCCAGCATTTT. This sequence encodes CASSESRGAQPQHF.

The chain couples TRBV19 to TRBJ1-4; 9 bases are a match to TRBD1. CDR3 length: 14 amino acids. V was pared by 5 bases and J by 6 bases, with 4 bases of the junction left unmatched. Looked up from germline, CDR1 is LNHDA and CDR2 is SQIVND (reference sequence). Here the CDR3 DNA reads TGTGCCAGTAGTTCCCGACAGGGGGATGAAAAACTGTTTTTT. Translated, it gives CASSSRQGDEKLFF.

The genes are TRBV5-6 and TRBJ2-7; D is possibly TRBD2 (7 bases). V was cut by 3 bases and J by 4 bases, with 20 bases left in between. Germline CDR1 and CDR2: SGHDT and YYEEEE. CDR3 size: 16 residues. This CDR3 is CASSSTPWRGLYEQYV. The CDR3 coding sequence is TGTGCCAGCAGCTCCACGCCTTGGCGGGGGCTTTACGAGCAGTACGTC.

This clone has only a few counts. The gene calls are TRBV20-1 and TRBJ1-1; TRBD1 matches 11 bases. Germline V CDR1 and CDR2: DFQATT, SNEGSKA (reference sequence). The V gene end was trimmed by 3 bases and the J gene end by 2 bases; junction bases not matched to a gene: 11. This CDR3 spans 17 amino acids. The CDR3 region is CSASTRRTGGINTEAFF. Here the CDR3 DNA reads TGCAGTGCTAGTACCCGTCGGACAGGGGGCATTAACACTGAAGCTTTCTTT.

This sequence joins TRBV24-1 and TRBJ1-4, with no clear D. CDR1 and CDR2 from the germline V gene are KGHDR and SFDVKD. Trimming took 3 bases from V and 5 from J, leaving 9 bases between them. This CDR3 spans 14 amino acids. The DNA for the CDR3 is TGTGCCACCAGTGATCAGGCGTCGAATGAAAAACTGTTTTTT. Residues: CATSDQASNEKLFF.

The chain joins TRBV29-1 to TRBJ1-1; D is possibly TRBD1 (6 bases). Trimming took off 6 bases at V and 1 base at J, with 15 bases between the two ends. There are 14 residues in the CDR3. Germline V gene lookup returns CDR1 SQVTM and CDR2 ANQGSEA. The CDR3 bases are TGCAGCGTCGCACGCCGACAGGAGAACACTGAAGCTTTCTTT. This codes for CSVARRQENTEAFF.

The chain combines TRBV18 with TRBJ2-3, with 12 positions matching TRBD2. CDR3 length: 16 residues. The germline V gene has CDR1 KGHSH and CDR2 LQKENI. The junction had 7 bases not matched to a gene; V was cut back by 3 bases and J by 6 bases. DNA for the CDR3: TGTGCCAGCTCACCCGGACTAGCGGGGACGGAGGATACGCAGTATTTT. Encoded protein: CASSPGLAGTEDTQYF.

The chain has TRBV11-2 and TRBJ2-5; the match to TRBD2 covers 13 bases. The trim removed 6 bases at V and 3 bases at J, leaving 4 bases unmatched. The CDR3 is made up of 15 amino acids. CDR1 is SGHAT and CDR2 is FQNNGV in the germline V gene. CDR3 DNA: TGTGCCAGCAGGCGACTAGCGGGGGGAAAAGAGACCCAGTACTTC. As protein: CASRRLAGGKETQYF.

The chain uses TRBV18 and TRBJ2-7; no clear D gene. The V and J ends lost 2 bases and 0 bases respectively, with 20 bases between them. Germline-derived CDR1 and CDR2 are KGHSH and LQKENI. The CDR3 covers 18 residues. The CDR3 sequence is CASSPTSQLTSSSYEQYV. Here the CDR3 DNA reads TGTGCCAGCTCACCAACTTCACAGTTAACCTCGAGCTCCTACGAGCAGTACGTC.

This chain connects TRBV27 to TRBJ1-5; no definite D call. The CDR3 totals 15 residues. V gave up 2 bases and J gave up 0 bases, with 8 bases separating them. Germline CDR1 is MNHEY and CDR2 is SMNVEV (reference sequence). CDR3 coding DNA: TGTGCCAGCAGTTTACTTGAGGATAGCAATCAGCCCCAGCATTTT. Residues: CASSLLEDSNQPQHF.

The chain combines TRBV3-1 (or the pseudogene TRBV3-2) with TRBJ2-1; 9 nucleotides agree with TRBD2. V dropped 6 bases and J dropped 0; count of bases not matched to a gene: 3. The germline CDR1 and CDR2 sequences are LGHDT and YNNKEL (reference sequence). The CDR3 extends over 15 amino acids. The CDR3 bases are TGTGCCAGCAGACCTAGCGGGGCCTCCTACAATGAGCAGTTCTTC. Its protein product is CASRPSGASYNEQFF.

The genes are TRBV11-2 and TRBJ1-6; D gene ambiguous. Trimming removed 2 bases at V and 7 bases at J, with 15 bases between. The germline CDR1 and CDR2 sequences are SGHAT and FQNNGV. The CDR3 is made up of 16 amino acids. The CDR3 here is CASSLWKRSENSPLHF. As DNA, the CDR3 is TGTGCCAGCAGCTTATGGAAGAGGTCTGAAAATTCACCCCTCCACTTT.

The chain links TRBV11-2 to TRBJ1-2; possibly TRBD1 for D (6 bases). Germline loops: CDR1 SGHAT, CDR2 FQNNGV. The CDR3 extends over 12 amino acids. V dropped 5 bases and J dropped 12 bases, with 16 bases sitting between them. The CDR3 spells CASSPTDSSDTF. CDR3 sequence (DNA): TGTGCCAGCAGCCCCACGGACAGCTCGGACACCTTC.

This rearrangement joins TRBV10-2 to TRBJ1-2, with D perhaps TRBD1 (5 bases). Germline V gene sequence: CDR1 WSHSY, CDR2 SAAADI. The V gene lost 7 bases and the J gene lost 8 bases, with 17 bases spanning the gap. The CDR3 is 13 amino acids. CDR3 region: CASTGTLVGGYTF. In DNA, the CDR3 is TGCGCCAGCACTGGGACTCTCGTGGGGGGCTACACCTTC.

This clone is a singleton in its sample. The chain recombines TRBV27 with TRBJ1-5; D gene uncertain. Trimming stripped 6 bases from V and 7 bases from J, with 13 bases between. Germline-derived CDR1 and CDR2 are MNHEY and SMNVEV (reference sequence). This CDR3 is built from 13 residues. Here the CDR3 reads CASSRGSGQPQHF. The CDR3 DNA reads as TGTGCCAGCAGCCGGGGATCTGGGCAGCCCCAGCATTTT.

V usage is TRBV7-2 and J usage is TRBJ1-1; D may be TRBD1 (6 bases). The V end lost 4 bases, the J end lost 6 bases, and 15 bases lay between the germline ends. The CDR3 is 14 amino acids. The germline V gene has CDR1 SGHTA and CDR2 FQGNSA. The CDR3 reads CASSSGTRGPEAFF. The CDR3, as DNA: TGTGCCAGCAGCTCAGGGACAAGGGGACCTGAAGCTTTCTTT.

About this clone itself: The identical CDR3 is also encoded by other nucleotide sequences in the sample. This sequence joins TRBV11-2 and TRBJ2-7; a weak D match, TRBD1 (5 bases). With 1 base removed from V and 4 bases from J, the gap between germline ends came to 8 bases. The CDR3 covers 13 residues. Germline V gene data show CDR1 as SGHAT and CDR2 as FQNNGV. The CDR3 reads CASSLAQGYEQYV. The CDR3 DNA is TGTGCCAGCAGCTTAGCGCAGGGTTACGAGCAGTACGTC.

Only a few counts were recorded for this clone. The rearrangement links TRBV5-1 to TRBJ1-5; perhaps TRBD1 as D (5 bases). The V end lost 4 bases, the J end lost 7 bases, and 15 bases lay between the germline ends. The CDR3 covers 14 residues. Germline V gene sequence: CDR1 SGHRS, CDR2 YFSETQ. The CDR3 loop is CASSAVQGGQPQHF. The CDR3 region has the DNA TGCGCCAGCAGCGCAGTCCAGGGCGGACAGCCCCAGCATTTT.

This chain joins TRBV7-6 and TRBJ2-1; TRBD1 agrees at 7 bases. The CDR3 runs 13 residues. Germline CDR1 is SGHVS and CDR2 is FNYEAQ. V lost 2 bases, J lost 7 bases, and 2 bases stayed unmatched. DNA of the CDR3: TGTGCCAGCAGCTTATGGGGACAGAATGAGCAGTTCTTC. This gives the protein CASSLWGQNEQFF.

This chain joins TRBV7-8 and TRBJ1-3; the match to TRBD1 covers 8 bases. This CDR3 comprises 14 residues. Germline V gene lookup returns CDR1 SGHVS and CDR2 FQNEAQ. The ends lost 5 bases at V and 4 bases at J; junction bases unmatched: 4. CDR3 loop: CASSRGQVGNTIYF. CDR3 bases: TGTGCCAGCAGCCGGGGACAGGTGGGAAACACCATATATTTT.

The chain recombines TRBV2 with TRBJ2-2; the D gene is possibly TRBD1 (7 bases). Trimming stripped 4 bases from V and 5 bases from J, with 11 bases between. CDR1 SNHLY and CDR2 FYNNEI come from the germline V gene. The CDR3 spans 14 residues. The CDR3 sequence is CASSGQGGTGELFF. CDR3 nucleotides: TGTGCCAGCAGTGGACAGGGAGGAACCGGGGAGCTGTTTTTT.

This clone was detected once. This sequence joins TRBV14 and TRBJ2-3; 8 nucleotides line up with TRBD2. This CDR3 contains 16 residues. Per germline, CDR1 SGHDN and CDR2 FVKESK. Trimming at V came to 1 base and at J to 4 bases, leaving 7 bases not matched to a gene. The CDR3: CASSQVTSGRADTQYF. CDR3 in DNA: TGTGCCAGCAGCCAAGTAACTAGCGGACGTGCAGATACGCAGTATTTT.

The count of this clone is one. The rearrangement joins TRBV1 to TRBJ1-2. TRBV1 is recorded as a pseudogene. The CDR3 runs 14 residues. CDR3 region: CTSSQDTVREGYTF. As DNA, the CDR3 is TGCACCAGCAGCCAAGATACGGTACGGGAAGGCTACACCTTC.

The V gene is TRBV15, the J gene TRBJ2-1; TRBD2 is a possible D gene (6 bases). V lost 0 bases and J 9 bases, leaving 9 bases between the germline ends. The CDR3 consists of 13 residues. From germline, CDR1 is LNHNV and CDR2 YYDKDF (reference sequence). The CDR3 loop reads CATSRDVGGEQFF. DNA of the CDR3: TGTGCCACCAGCAGAGATGTGGGGGGTGAGCAGTTCTTC.

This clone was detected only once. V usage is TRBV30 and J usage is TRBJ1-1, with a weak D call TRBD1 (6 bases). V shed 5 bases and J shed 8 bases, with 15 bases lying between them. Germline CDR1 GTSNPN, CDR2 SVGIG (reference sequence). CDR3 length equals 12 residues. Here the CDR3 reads CAWARDIREAFF. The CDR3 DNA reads TGTGCCTGGGCCCGGGACATCAGAGAAGCTTTCTTT.